This TCR beta chain was sequenced during a study of blood T cell repertoires in COVID-19 (dated by TCRdb to the early 2020s). About the full investigation: Samples covering the acute and convalescent phases of COVID-19 were provided by collaborators in the United States, Italy and Spain. The prospective study material was composed of cDNA or gDNA derived from T cells, B-cell-depleted T cells, or PBMCs. Where available, HLA class I and class II types were taken from metadata supplied by the sample provider and were not determined by assay-based typing. The repertoires were released in a freely available public database intended as a resource for research on the immune response to SARS-CoV-2. The sample metadata nearly always contained a de-identified subject ID, COVID-19 status, age in years and sex. The samples were drawn from the first 160 participants of the ongoing ImmuneRACE study and from 1,254 subjects provided by 6 global collaborators. Subjects who had been exposed to COVID-19, were actively infected with it, or had recovered from it provided the deeply sampled blood TCRbeta repertoires that made up the dataset.

V is pruned by 6 bases and J by 8 bases, leaving 9 bases of the junction without a gene match. The CDR3 numbers 13 residues from cysteine through phenylalanine. The read is trimmed to its CDR3 DNA, 39 bases read in frame from base 1. Overall study results and their limits: How much clinical and demographic metadata was included differed by source and by participant, and the metadata was provided uncurated.

The collaborating institutions used their own protocols to collect whole blood in K2EDTA tubes. For TCRbeta analysis, collaborators shipped samples as frozen whole blood, isolated PBMCs, or DNA extracted from either of those sample types. Details on this clone: Its binding antigen is unknown. No base quality information exists; no much larger clone differs at one position.

TCRbeta CDR3 regions were amplified from genomic DNA using the immunoSEQ Assay, a bias-controlled multiplex PCR. Per the authors' processing: The number of nucleated cells in each sample was estimated from the amplification of reference gene primers within the assay. To quantify the absolute abundance of each unique TCRbeta CDR3 rearrangement, sequence reads were collapsed and filtered. For each sample, productive Simpson clonality was calculated by taking the square root of Simpson's diversity index across productive rearrangements. TCRdb re-hosts the immuneACCESS table, in-frame sequences only. Its copies lack some clones; in the studies checked, an unresolved V gene accounts for under half of them, and the cause for the rest is not known. V and J calls and clone size come straight from that table; D and trimming were deduced from the DNA. The sample table records approximately 180,000 clones; 87% of these occur just once. The ten largest clones add up to 20% to 25% of the sample.

Material for sequencing was peripheral blood. The chain uses TRBV6-7 and TRBJ1-2; 7 of the junction bases match TRBD1. TRBV6-7 is given ORF status, its function remaining uncertain. The source of this sequence is a man aged 55-75 years with active or convalescent COVID-19. The DNA is as follows: TGTGCCAGCAGGTGGGAAGGGGGCAGAGGCTACACCTTC. Its product reads: CASRWEGGRGYTF.